A selection of T cell receptor beta chains follows, all from one sample in a study of shared clonotypes between healthy human individuals. Sequenced by immunoSEQ multiplex PCR; TCRdb stores in-frame clones only, minus some. The repertoire consists of about 480,000 clones, with over 75% occurring once and the leading ten covering roughly an eighth. The sample was PBMCs. Receptor source: a woman in her 40s in good health. Some clones in this sample may be carry-over from other donors' samples. CDR3s include the opening cysteine and the closing phenylalanine or tryptophan. The D gene is left open where the match is weak. The size of a clone is reported for some rows only, either as once, few or many, or as a class for expanded clones.

clone size: once
V gene: TRBV4-2
J gene: TRBJ2-3
D gene: TRBD1
CDR3 DNA: TGTGCCAGCAGCCAAGAGGGACAGGAGACAGATACGCAGTATTTT
CDR3 protein: CASSQEGQETDTQYF

clone size: .
V gene: TRBV9
J gene: TRBJ1-3
D gene: .
CDR3 DNA: TGTGCCAGCAGCCCGCAGGGCTCTGGAAACACCATATATTTT
CDR3 protein: CASSPQGSGNTIYF

clone size: .
V gene: TRBV6-5
J gene: TRBJ2-7
D gene: .
CDR3 DNA: TGTGCCAGCAGTGTACGCGGCTACGAGCAGTACTTC
CDR3 protein: CASSVRGYEQYF

clone size: .
V gene: TRBV28
J gene: TRBJ2-7
D gene: .
CDR3 DNA: TGTGCCAGCAGTTTAATGGGGATAACCTACGAGCAGTACTTC
CDR3 protein: CASSLMGITYEQYF

clone size: .
V gene: TRBV29-1
J gene: TRBJ2-7
D gene: .
CDR3 DNA: TGCAGCGTGGGGGGACGGGGCGTATACGAGCAGTACTTC
CDR3 protein: CSVGGRGVYEQYF

clone size: .
V gene: TRBV18
J gene: TRBJ2-1
D gene: TRBD2
CDR3 DNA: TGTGCCAGCTCACTTGGACTAGCGGGGTCCTACAATGAGCAGTTCTTC
CDR3 protein: CASSLGLAGSYNEQFF

clone size: once
V gene: TRBV7-9
J gene: TRBJ2-5
D gene: TRBD2
CDR3 DNA: TGTGCCAGCAGCTCGGGACTAGCCCACCCCTCGCAAGAGACCCAGTACTTC
CDR3 protein: CASSSGLAHPSQETQYF

clone size: .
V gene: TRBV29-1
J gene: TRBJ2-5
D gene: .
CDR3 DNA: TGCAGCGTGGGGACCCCCCAAGAGACCCAGTACTTC
CDR3 protein: CSVGTPQETQYF

clone size: .
V gene: TRBV2
J gene: TRBJ1-5
D gene: TRBD1
CDR3 DNA: TGTGCCAGCCGCCTGGACAGGGGGGATAATAGCAATCAGCCCCAGCATTTT
CDR3 protein: CASRLDRGDNSNQPQHF

clone size: many
V gene: TRBV7-2
J gene: TRBJ2-7
D gene: TRBD2
CDR3 DNA: TGTGCCAGCAGCTCCGACGGGACTATGGTAGGAGAGCAGTACTTC
CDR3 protein: CASSSDGTMVGEQYF

clone size: once
V gene: TRBV5-6
J gene: TRBJ2-3
D gene: .
CDR3 DNA: TGTGCCAGCAGCCCTGTGACTAGCACAGATACGCAGTATTTT
CDR3 protein: CASSPVTSTDTQYF

clone size: .
V gene: TRBV4-2
J gene: TRBJ2-2
D gene: TRBD2
CDR3 DNA: TGTGCCAGCAGCCAAGTCACTAGCGGGGGATACACCGGGGAGCTGTTTTTT
CDR3 protein: CASSQVTSGGYTGELFF

clone size: .
V gene: TRBV25-1
J gene: TRBJ2-1
D gene: TRBD1
CDR3 DNA: TGTGCCAGCAGTGTAACCGGGACAGGGATCTACAATGAGCAGTTCTTC
CDR3 protein: CASSVTGTGIYNEQFF

clone size: .
V gene: TRBV7-6
J gene: TRBJ2-1
D gene: .
CDR3 DNA: TGTGCCAGCAGCTTAAGGGGGTTAGCGGCCTCCTCCTACAATGAGCAGTTCTTC
CDR3 protein: CASSLRGLAASSYNEQFF

clone size: .
V gene: TRBV11-2
J gene: TRBJ2-3
D gene: .
CDR3 DNA: TGTGCCAGCAGCTTAGCGGGAGCTACAGATACGCAGTATTTT
CDR3 protein: CASSLAGATDTQYF

clone size: .
V gene: TRBV11-2
J gene: TRBJ2-7
D gene: TRBD2
CDR3 DNA: TGTGCCAGCAGCCCCACTAGCGGGAGGGGCTACGAGCAGTACTTC
CDR3 protein: CASSPTSGRGYEQYF

clone size: few
V gene: TRBV29-1
J gene: TRBJ1-1
D gene: TRBD1
CDR3 DNA: TGCAGCGTTGAAGATCTGGGACAGGGAGGAACTGAAGCTTTCTTT
CDR3 protein: CSVEDLGQGGTEAFF

clone size: once
V gene: TRBV4-1
J gene: TRBJ1-4
D gene: .
CDR3 DNA: TGCGCCAGCAGCCAAGGTGGGGAAGATGAAAAACTGTTTTTT
CDR3 protein: CASSQGGEDEKLFF

clone size: .
V gene: TRBV6-5
J gene: TRBJ2-5
D gene: TRBD1
CDR3 DNA: TGTGCCAGCAGTTACGGGACAGTCCAAGAGACCCAGTACTTC
CDR3 protein: CASSYGTVQETQYF

clone size: .
V gene: TRBV14
J gene: TRBJ2-5
D gene: .
CDR3 DNA: TGTGCCAGCAGCCAAGATTTGGCAGGCAGAGAGACCCAGTACTTC
CDR3 protein: CASSQDLAGRETQYF

clone size: many
V gene: TRBV2
J gene: TRBJ2-7
D gene: .
CDR3 DNA: TGTGCCAGCGGGGGACAACTCTCCTACGAGCAGTACTTC
CDR3 protein: CASGGQLSYEQYF

clone size: .
V gene: TRBV11-2
J gene: TRBJ2-1
D gene: TRBD1
CDR3 DNA: TGTGCCAGCAGCCACTACGCAGGACAGGCCCCCGGTGAGCAGTTCTTC
CDR3 protein: CASSHYAGQAPGEQFF

clone size: many
V gene: TRBV2
J gene: TRBJ2-3
D gene: .
CDR3 DNA: TGTGCCAGCAGATCGGCCTTTTCCACAGATACGCAGTATTTT
CDR3 protein: CASRSAFSTDTQYF

clone size: .
V gene: TRBV5-1
J gene: TRBJ2-5
D gene: TRBD2
CDR3 DNA: TGCGCCAGCAGCTTGGGAGCGGGAGGAGGTGAGACCCAGTACTTC
CDR3 protein: CASSLGAGGGETQYF

clone size: .
V gene: TRBV18
J gene: TRBJ1-5
D gene: .
CDR3 DNA: TGTGCCAGCGGGGGGCAAAACAGCAATCAGCCCCAGCATTTT
CDR3 protein: CASGGQNSNQPQHF

clone size: .
V gene: TRBV5-1
J gene: TRBJ2-7
D gene: .
CDR3 DNA: TGCGCCAGCAGCTTGCGCTGGGGCGGCGAGCAGTACTTC
CDR3 protein: CASSLRWGGEQYF

clone size: once
V gene: TRBV7-8
J gene: TRBJ2-7
D gene: .
CDR3 DNA: TGTGCCAGCAGCTTACCGGGCCCGTCCGAGCAGTACTTC
CDR3 protein: CASSLPGPSEQYF

clone size: .
V gene: TRBV27
J gene: TRBJ2-5
D gene: .
CDR3 DNA: TGTGCCAGCAGTTTGTCACGGGGTAGGGAGACCCAGTACTTC
CDR3 protein: CASSLSRGRETQYF

clone size: .
V gene: TRBV2
J gene: TRBJ1-6
D gene: .
CDR3 DNA: TGTGCCAGCAGTGAAGACAGGGTCGGATCACCCCTCCACTTT
CDR3 protein: CASSEDRVGSPLHF

clone size: .
V gene: TRBV5-6
J gene: TRBJ1-1
D gene: .
CDR3 DNA: TGTGCCAGCAGCTTGGGGCCTGAAGCTTTCTTT
CDR3 protein: CASSLGPEAFF

clone size: .
V gene: TRBV10-3
J gene: TRBJ2-1
D gene: .
CDR3 DNA: TGTGCCATCAGTGAGTCACTCGCGCAGTTCTTC
CDR3 protein: CAISESLAQFF

clone size: .
V gene: TRBV14
J gene: TRBJ2-3
D gene: .
CDR3 DNA: TGTGCCAGCAGCCAAGAGGTCCCACGGGGTTATATTGATACGCAGTATTTT
CDR3 protein: CASSQEVPRGYIDTQYF

clone size: .
V gene: TRBV5-1
J gene: TRBJ2-1
D gene: TRBD2
CDR3 DNA: TGCGCCAGCAGCTTGGTCGGGACTAGCGGGAACAATGAGCAGTTCTTC
CDR3 protein: CASSLVGTSGNNEQFF

clone size: .
V gene: TRBV11-2
J gene: TRBJ1-1
D gene: .
CDR3 DNA: TGTGCCAGCAGCTGGTGGGGTACTGAAGCTTTCTTT
CDR3 protein: CASSWWGTEAFF

clone size: .
V gene: TRBV20-1
J gene: TRBJ1-2
D gene: .
CDR3 DNA: TGCAGTGCCCCCGGGAGGAATGGCTACACCTTC
CDR3 protein: CSAPGRNGYTF

clone size: .
V gene: TRBV11-2
J gene: TRBJ1-1
D gene: .
CDR3 DNA: TGTGCCAGCGTCGCGTGGATAGCGGGGGGAAGGACTGAAGCTTTCTTT
CDR3 protein: CASVAWIAGGRTEAFF

clone size: once
V gene: TRBV11-2
J gene: TRBJ2-7
D gene: .
CDR3 DNA: TGTGCCAGCAGCGCACCAACAGGGCCCTCCTACGAGCAGTACTTC
CDR3 protein: CASSAPTGPSYEQYF

clone size: .
V gene: TRBV5-6
J gene: TRBJ2-7
D gene: TRBD1
CDR3 DNA: TGTGCCAGCAGCTTCCCCGGACAGGGGGGGTACGAGCAGTACTTC
CDR3 protein: CASSFPGQGGYEQYF

clone size: .
V gene: TRBV29-1
J gene: TRBJ2-1
D gene: TRBD2
CDR3 DNA: TGCAGCGTGGCGGTAGCGGGGTTGGGGAATGAGCAGTTCTTC
CDR3 protein: CSVAVAGLGNEQFF

clone size: .
V gene: TRBV5-1
J gene: TRBJ2-7
D gene: TRBD2
CDR3 DNA: TGCGCCAGCAGCCCAGAGCGGGACCCCTACGAGCAGTACTTC
CDR3 protein: CASSPERDPYEQYF

clone size: .
V gene: TRBV18
J gene: TRBJ2-7
D gene: TRBD1
CDR3 DNA: TGTGCCAGCTCACCACCTGGACAGGGTATCTACGAGCAGTACTTC
CDR3 protein: CASSPPGQGIYEQYF

clone size: once
V gene: TRBV16
J gene: TRBJ1-4
D gene: .
CDR3 DNA: TGTGCCAGCAGCCAATCAGTCGGTGGGCCCGCAACTAATGAAAAACTGTTTTTT
CDR3 protein: CASSQSVGGPATNEKLFF

clone size: .
V gene: TRBV18
J gene: TRBJ2-3
D gene: .
CDR3 DNA: TGTGCCAGCTCACCAAGAGGGTTGGGCACAGATACGCAGTATTTT
CDR3 protein: CASSPRGLGTDTQYF

clone size: .
V gene: TRBV7-9
J gene: TRBJ1-5
D gene: .
CDR3 DNA: TGTGCCAGCAGCAGCAACCAGGGATCCCAGCATTTT
CDR3 protein: CASSSNQGSQHF

clone size: .
V gene: TRBV5-4
J gene: TRBJ2-7
D gene: TRBD2
CDR3 DNA: TGTGCCAGCAGCTTGGGCGGGGGGATTTACGAGCAGTACTTC
CDR3 protein: CASSLGGGIYEQYF

clone size: .
V gene: TRBV28
J gene: TRBJ1-1
D gene: .
CDR3 DNA: TGTGCCAGCAGTTTGGCGGGGCGCGAAGCTTTCTTT
CDR3 protein: CASSLAGREAFF

clone size: .
V gene: TRBV4-3
J gene: TRBJ1-4
D gene: .
CDR3 DNA: TGCGCCAGCAGCCACCAATTAAATCACGAAAAACTGTTTTTT
CDR3 protein: CASSHQLNHEKLFF

clone size: .
V gene: TRBV5-6
J gene: TRBJ2-1
D gene: .
CDR3 DNA: TGTGCCAGCAGCTATTGGGGGCTTTGGGATGAGCAGTTCTTC
CDR3 protein: CASSYWGLWDEQFF

clone size: .
V gene: TRBV11-2
J gene: TRBJ1-2
D gene: .
CDR3 DNA: TGTGCCAGCAGCTTAGCCCCGACAGACTATGGCTACACCTTC
CDR3 protein: CASSLAPTDYGYTF

clone size: .
V gene: TRBV18
J gene: TRBJ2-2
D gene: .
CDR3 DNA: TGTGCCAGCTCACCACTGGGCGACACCGGGGAGCTGTTTTTT
CDR3 protein: CASSPLGDTGELFF

clone size: .
V gene: TRBV10-3
J gene: TRBJ2-3
D gene: .
CDR3 DNA: TGTGCCATCAGTGATGGGCGGGAAAGCACAGATACGCAGTATTTT
CDR3 protein: CAISDGRESTDTQYF

clone size: .
V gene: TRBV4-2
J gene: TRBJ2-1
D gene: TRBD2
CDR3 DNA: TGTGCCAGCAGCAAGCAGGCTAGCGGGAGGAATGAGCAGTTCTTC
CDR3 protein: CASSKQASGRNEQFF

clone size: .
V gene: TRBV2
J gene: TRBJ2-7
D gene: TRBD1
CDR3 DNA: TGTGCCAGCAGTGAGTCGTGGAGACAGGGGGCGGGTGAGCAGTACTTC
CDR3 protein: CASSESWRQGAGEQYF

clone size: .
V gene: TRBV6-5
J gene: TRBJ1-1
D gene: .
CDR3 DNA: TGTGCCAGCAGTTCCCAGGGTGGGAACACTGAAGCTTTCTTT
CDR3 protein: CASSSQGGNTEAFF

clone size: .
V gene: TRBV5-6
J gene: TRBJ2-7
D gene: TRBD2
CDR3 DNA: TGTGCCAGCAGCTTGTACTCAGCGGGGGCCTACGAGCAGTACTTC
CDR3 protein: CASSLYSAGAYEQYF

clone size: few
V gene: TRBV10-2
J gene: TRBJ1-2
D gene: TRBD1
CDR3 DNA: TGCGCCAGCACCGTAAGGACAGGAAACTATGGCTACACCTTC
CDR3 protein: CASTVRTGNYGYTF